This TCR beta chain was captured by sequencing in a study of cytomegalovirus exposure and HLA in healthy donors. PCR involved 60 Vbeta and 13 Jbeta primers. Some clones are missing from TCRdb's copy, which holds only in-frame ones; the method was immunoSEQ multiplex PCR. The sample lists roughly 99,000 clones, about 74% seen once, with approximately 16% in the top ten. The CDR3 sequence is 14 residues long. Trimming removed 5 bases from V and 9 bases from J; junction bases left unmatched: 9. Germline V gives CDR1 SGHAT, CDR2 FQNNGV. The TCR originated in a man in his 60s in good health and CMV-seropositive. Sequencing input: PBMCs. The rearrangement uses TRBV11-2 and TRBJ2-1; TRBD2 matches 8 bases. The CDR3 DNA sequence: TGTGCCAGCAGCCCAGCGGGGGTACGGAGTGAGCAGTTCTTC. Encoded protein: CASSPAGVRSEQFF.